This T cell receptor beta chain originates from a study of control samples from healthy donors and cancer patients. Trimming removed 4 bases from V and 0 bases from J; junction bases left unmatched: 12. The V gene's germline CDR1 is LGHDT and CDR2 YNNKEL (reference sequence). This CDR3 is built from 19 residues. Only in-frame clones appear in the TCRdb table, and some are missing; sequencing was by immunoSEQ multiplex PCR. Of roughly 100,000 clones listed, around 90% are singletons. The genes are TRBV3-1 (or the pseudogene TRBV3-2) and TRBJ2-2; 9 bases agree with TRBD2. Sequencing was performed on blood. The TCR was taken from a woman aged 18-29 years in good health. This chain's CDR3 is CASSPIDLAGTSNTGELFF. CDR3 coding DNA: TGTGCCAGCAGCCCTATCGACCTAGCGGGGACATCGAACACCGGGGAGCTGTTTTTT.